This passage covers 10 T cell receptor beta chains from one sample sequenced in a study of cytomegalovirus exposure and HLA in healthy donors. The PCR ran on 60 Vbeta and 13 Jbeta primers. The table came from immunoSEQ multiplex PCR; TCRdb's copy has only in-frame clones and leaves some out. Here the sample spans about 120,000 clones, 77% being singletons. Sequenced sample: PBMCs. The receptors were sampled from a man aged 40-55 years in good health and CMV-seropositive.

CDR3 in DNA: TGTGCCAGCAGCAAAGTGGGGACAGGGGGCACAGATACGCAGTATTTT. It encodes CASSKVGTGGTDTQYF. The gene calls are TRBV21-1 and TRBJ2-3; no check of the table's D call, TRBD1, against the DNA was made. TRBV21-1 is listed as a pseudogene. The CDR3 is made up of 16 amino acids.

The rearrangement links TRBV5-4 to TRBJ2-5; 12 nucleotides line up with TRBD2. The germline gives CDR1 SGHNT, CDR2 YYREEE (reference sequence). V lost 3 bases and J lost 5; bases outside the gene matches: 11. The CDR3 extends over 17 amino acids. This CDR3 reads CASSSPLAGGPRETQYF. In DNA, the CDR3 is TGTGCCAGCAGCTCCCCCCTAGCGGGGGGGCCGAGGGAGACCCAGTACTTC.

This clone was observed a handful of times. The rearrangement links TRBV7-6 to TRBJ1-3; D is ambiguous. CDR3 length: 12 amino acids. Trimming took 4 bases from V and 4 from J, leaving 5 bases between them. Germline CDR1 reads SGHVS; CDR2 reads FNYEAQ. This CDR3 is CASSSTGNTIYF. The CDR3 DNA reads as TGTGCCAGCAGCTCGACAGGAAACACCATATATTTT.

V gene TRBV5-1 combines with J gene TRBJ2-1, with D maybe TRBD1 (6 bases). Germline values: CDR1 SGHRS, CDR2 YFSETQ. V shed 0 bases and J shed 7 bases, with 14 bases lying between them. This CDR3 contains 15 residues. The DNA of the CDR3 is TGCGCCAGCAGCTTGGTGTTAGGAACAGGGAATGAGCAGTTCTTC. Translating gives CASSLVLGTGNEQFF. Variable domain in full (rest from reference TRBV5-1 and TRBJ2-1): KAGVTQTPRYLIKTRGQQVTLSCSPISGHRSVSWYQQTPGQGLQFLFEYFSETQRNKGNFPGRFSGRQFSNSRSEMNVSTLELGDSALYLCASSLVLGTGNEQFFGPGTRLTVL.

This chain links TRBV18 with TRBJ1-5; 7 bases fit TRBD1. The CDR3 has 15 amino acids. Germline V lookup: CDR1 KGHSH, CDR2 LQKENI. The junction had 12 bases not matched to a gene; V was cut back by 8 bases and J by 5 bases. DNA for the CDR3: TGTGCCAGCCCCAATTCCGGGACAGACTATCAGCCCCAGCATTTT. Protein: CASPNSGTDYQPQHF.

CDR3 sequence reads: CASSENRGGLQPQHF. CDR3 in DNA: TGTGCCAGCAGCGAAAACAGGGGAGGTCTACAGCCCCAGCATTTT. The chain links TRBV2 to TRBJ1-5, with TRBD1 identical over 7 bases. V gave up 6 bases and J gave up 7 bases; unmatched junction bases: 12. Germline CDR1 and CDR2: SNHLY and FYNNEI. The CDR3 is 15 amino acids.

The chain carries TRBV19 and TRBJ2-3; a possible D gene is TRBD2 (6 bases). From germline, CDR1 is LNHDA and CDR2 SQIVND (reference sequence). V lost 3 bases and J lost 8, with 18 bases in between. The CDR3 loop spans 15 amino acids. The CDR3 spells CASSIGGMAYGTQYF. CDR3 coding DNA: TGTGCCAGTAGTATCGGGGGAATGGCTTATGGTACGCAGTATTTT.

The chain combines TRBV7-3 with TRBJ2-3; D is unresolved. The CDR3 sequence is 13 residues long. Trimming removed 4 bases from V and 6 bases from J, with 11 bases in between. CDR1 and CDR2 from the germline V gene are SGHTA and FQGTGA. The CDR3 sequence: CASSSYAGDTQYF. Written as DNA, the CDR3 is TGTGCCAGCAGCTCCTACGCCGGGGATACGCAGTATTTT.

The CDR3 DNA reads as TGTGCCAGCAGCTCCACAGGGGGCGTACTTTCTGGGGCCAACGTCCTGACTTTC. This encodes CASSSTGGVLSGANVLTF. V and J are TRBV7-2 and TRBJ2-6; 9 nucleotides agree with TRBD1. The germline gives CDR1 SGHTA, CDR2 FQGNSA. V shed 4 bases, J shed 1 base, and the junction held 8 bases outside the gene matches. This CDR3 has 18 residues. Supplemented by reference TRBV7-2 and TRBJ2-6, the full variable domain reads GAGVSQSPSNKVTEKGKDVELRCDPISGHTALYWYRQSLGQGLEFLIYFQGNSAPDKSGLPSDRFSAERTGGSVSTLTIQRTQQEDSAVYLCASSSTGGVLSGANVLTFGAGSRLTVL.

V is TRBV5-8 and J is TRBJ1-1; D call uncertain. Germline V lookup: CDR1 SGHTS, CDR2 YDEGEE. The length of the CDR3 is 14 residues. The ends were cut back, 0 bases at V and 3 bases at J, with 9 bases in the middle. CDR3 protein: CASSLALPDTEAFF. The CDR3 nucleotides read TGTGCCAGCAGCTTGGCTCTGCCAGACACTGAAGCTTTCTTT.